A single sample gave rise to the 5 T cell receptor beta chains below, sequenced in a study of T-cell reconstitution after alpha-beta-depleted transplantation in children. Unique molecular identifiers were incorporated when the TCRbeta library was constructed. TCRdb recomputed calls from the PCR reads with MiXCR, one row per CDR3 protein. The sample lists a few hundred thousand distinct CDR3 sequences; roughly 30% were seen once. This material consisted of PBMCs, taken before TCRalphabeta/CD19-depleted stem cell transplant. The receptors were sampled from a boy in the first two years of life with Wiskott-Aldrich syndrome, due to receive a stem cell transplant.

This clonotype was counted between two and nine times. J is TRBJ2-6 and V is TRBV14; 7 positions match TRBD1. The CDR3 spans 21 residues. Germline CDR1 and CDR2: SGHDN and FVKESK. Unmatched junction bases numbered 24, after V lost 1 base and J lost 9 bases. The CDR3 DNA follows: TGTGCCAGCAGCCAAGGAGTGGCAGGGGGAGATCCCCGGCGGGTAGGCAACGTCCTGACTTTC. It is translated as CASSQGVAGGDPRRVGNVLTF.

This clonotype has a handful of counts. The chain carries TRBV14 and TRBJ2-3, with 7 bases matching TRBD2. CDR3 length: 14 amino acids. Germline trimming cut 5 bases from V and 4 bases from J; bases unmatched to any gene: 6. The V gene's germline CDR1 is SGHDN and CDR2 FVKESK. This chain's CDR3 is CASSSTSLSDTQYF. In nucleotides, the CDR3 is TGTGCCAGCAGCTCGACTAGCTTGTCAGATACGCAGTATTTT.

In this sample, this clonotype turned up a few times. V is TRBV29-1 and J is TRBJ1-1, with unresolved D. The V end was cut by 1 base, the J end by 11 bases, with 8 bases between. Germline V gives CDR1 SQVTM, CDR2 ANQGSEA. CDR3 length: 10 residues. DNA for the CDR3: TGCAGCGTTGAAGCAGGTAGGGCTTTCTTT. This codes for CSVEAGRAFF.

This clonotype was detected only a few times. This chain joins TRBV5-1 and TRBJ2-7, with 12 nucleotides matching TRBD2. V lost 1 base and J lost 0; bases outside the gene matches: 11. Germline CDR1 is SGHRS and CDR2 is YFSETQ. The CDR3 spans 19 residues. The CDR3 here is CASSLSPASGRGNSYEQYF. The CDR3 DNA is TGCGCCAGCAGCTTGTCTCCGGCTAGCGGGAGGGGTAACTCCTACGAGCAGTACTTC. The whole variable domain, filled in from reference TRBV5-1 and TRBJ2-7, reads KAGVTQTPRYLIKTRGQQVTLSCSPISGHRSVSWYQQTPGQGLQFLFEYFSETQRNKGNFPGRFSGRQFSNSRSEMNVSTLELGDSALYLCASSLSPASGRGNSYEQYFGPGTRLTVT.

V and J are TRBV30 and TRBJ2-1; no definite D call. The CDR3 extends over 15 amino acids. Between the trimmed V and J ends, which lost 4 bases and 6 bases, there was a span of 19 bases. CDR1 and CDR2 from the germline V gene are GTSNPN and SVGIG (reference sequence). CDR3 bases: TGTGCCTGGATGAGGCCCGCCGGGTGGGGCAATGAGCAGTTCTTC. Its translation: CAWMRPAGWGNEQFF.